This TCR beta chain stems from a study of T cells in Graves' hyperthyroidism and ophthalmopathy. Amplification targeted TCR beta CDR3 regions from RNA transcripts. The HTBI set primed first-round TCR CDR3 RT-PCR. TCRdb recomputed calls from the multiplex PCR reads with MiXCR, one row per CDR3 protein. This sample has around 690,000 distinct CDR3 sequences, with roughly a sixth found just once. Germline V lookup: CDR1 MNHEY, CDR2 SVGEGT. This CDR3 is built from 15 residues. With V trimmed by 7 bases and J by 5 bases, 11 bases remained unmatched. This clonotype has only a few counts. This receptor was taken from a man aged 45-65 years with Graves' hyperthyroidism. The sequenced material came from blood. The chain recombines TRBV6-2 or TRBV6-3 with TRBJ1-5, with 7 bases lining up with TRBD1. In DNA form, the CDR3 reads TGTGCCAGCAAGGACAGGCCGACTAGGGATCAGCCCCAGCATTTT. It is translated as CASKDRPTRDQPQHF.